Below are 20 T cell receptor beta chains sequenced from a single sample in a study of blood T cell repertoires in COVID-19. Sequenced by immunoSEQ multiplex PCR; TCRdb stores in-frame clones only, minus some. Of about 88,000 clones in the sample, about 88% were seen once. The sample was peripheral blood. The origin of the receptors is a woman older than 75 with acute or convalescent COVID-19.

DNA of the CDR3: TGTGCCAGCAGCGTAGACCGCAGTACAGATACGCAGTATTTT. Translating gives CASSVDRSTDTQYF. The chain has TRBV9 and TRBJ2-3; D gene uncertain. Germline CDR1 SGDLS, CDR2 YYNGEE. This CDR3 comprises 14 residues. The V end lost 0 bases, the J end lost 3 bases, and 8 bases lay between the germline ends.

V gene TRBV7-6 combines with J gene TRBJ2-3, with TRBD2 identical over 8 bases. The germline V gene has CDR1 SGHVS and CDR2 FNYEAQ. The CDR3 totals 15 residues. V shed 5 bases and J 3 bases; nucleotides not matched to a gene: 7. The chain's CDR3 is CASSTPGGLTDTQYF. CDR3 nucleotides: TGTGCCAGCAGCACCCCGGGGGGGCTGACAGATACGCAGTATTTT.

There are a few counts of this clone. The rearrangement links TRBV5-1 to TRBJ2-1, with 8 bases identical to TRBD1. V gave up 4 bases and J gave up 2 bases; unmatched junction bases: 17. This CDR3 has 19 residues. CDR1 and CDR2 (germline): SGHRS, YFSETQ. The CDR3 is CASSRAGGAGLPAYNEQFF. CDR3 nucleotide sequence: TGCGCCAGCAGCCGGGCAGGGGGCGCTGGGCTACCAGCCTACAATGAGCAGTTCTTC.

The chain uses TRBV7-3 and TRBJ1-2; D gene unclear. The V end lost 2 bases, the J end lost 5 bases, and 15 bases lay between the germline ends. This CDR3 is built from 15 residues. Per germline, CDR1 SGHTA and CDR2 FQGTGA. The CDR3 here is CASSLWVESRYGYTF. The DNA of the CDR3 is TGTGCCAGCAGCTTATGGGTCGAGTCCAGGTATGGCTACACCTTC.

The chain combines TRBV19 with TRBJ1-3; 7 bases line up with TRBD1. The CDR3 consists of 15 residues. V lost 4 bases, J lost 2 bases, and 5 bases stayed unmatched. Germline values: CDR1 LNHDA, CDR2 SQIVND (reference sequence). CDR3 bases: TGTGCCAGTAGTACCCCGACAGGGACTGGAAACACCATATATTTT. This gives the protein CASSTPTGTGNTIYF.

The chain combines TRBV29-1 with TRBJ1-1, with TRBD1 matching over 11 bases. The CDR3 has 14 residues. With V trimmed by 4 bases and J by 4 bases, 5 bases remained unmatched. The germline CDR1 and CDR2 sequences are SQVTM and ANQGSEA. The CDR3 DNA is TGCAGCGTTGGAGAGGGGACAGGGGGCACTGAAGCTTTCTTT. Protein sequence: CSVGEGTGGTEAFF.

This clone came up a few times. The chain joins TRBV28 to TRBJ2-3; D is perhaps TRBD2 (5 bases). The CDR3 consists of 15 residues. Trimming shortened V by 5 bases and J by 3 bases, and 15 bases separated the two germline ends. CDR1 is MDHEN and CDR2 is SYDVKM in the germline V gene. Here the CDR3 reads CASSPPGVRTDTQYF. The CDR3 DNA is TGTGCCAGCAGTCCCCCCGGGGTTCGGACAGATACGCAGTATTTT.

The chain recombines TRBV7-6 with TRBJ2-2, with 12 bases fitting TRBD2. The CDR3 totals 18 residues. J was trimmed by 0 bases and V by 5 bases; bases with no gene match: 7. Looked up from germline, CDR1 is SGHVS and CDR2 is FNYEAQ. The DNA for the CDR3 is TGTGCCAGCAGCCCCTGGACTAGCGGGGCAGCGAACACCGGGGAGCTGTTTTTT. It specifies CASSPWTSGAANTGELFF.

The genes are TRBV7-8 and TRBJ1-2; 8 bases match TRBD1. With V trimmed by 2 bases and J by 11 bases, 13 bases remained unmatched. The V gene's germline CDR1 is SGHVS and CDR2 FQNEAQ. The CDR3 is 15 amino acids. CDR3 region: CASSLNPHRQGAYTF. CDR3 DNA: TGTGCCAGCAGCTTAAACCCCCACCGGCAGGGGGCGTACACCTTC. The entire variable domain, with the rest obtained from reference TRBV7-8 and TRBJ1-2, is as follows: GAGVSQSPRYKVAKRGQDVALRCDPISGHVSLFWYQQALGQGPEFLTYFQNEAQLDKSGLPSDRFFAERPEGSVSTLKIQRTQQEDSAVYLCASSLNPHRQGAYTFGSGTRLTVV.

This rearrangement joins TRBV7-3 to TRBJ1-2, with 8 bases matching TRBD1. With 5 bases clipped from V and 6 bases from J, the junction kept 5 bases outside the gene matches. Germline V gene data show CDR1 as SGHTA and CDR2 as FQGTGA. The CDR3 has 13 amino acids. Here the CDR3 DNA reads TGTGCCAGCAGCAGGGACAGGACTGATGGCTACACCTTC. Encoded protein: CASSRDRTDGYTF.

This clone has a handful of counts. This chain links TRBV20-1 with TRBJ1-6, with D unclear. V was trimmed by 6 bases and J by 7 bases, leaving 7 bases between them. The length of the CDR3 is 11 residues. From germline, CDR1 is DFQATT and CDR2 SNEGSKA (reference sequence). CDR3 sequence (DNA): TGCAGTGCAGCGGGAAATTCACCCCTCCACTTT. Translated, it gives CSAAGNSPLHF.

The chain uses TRBV7-2 and TRBJ1-6; 9 nucleotides align to TRBD1. Germline-derived CDR1 and CDR2 are SGHTA and FQGNSA. V was clipped by 5 bases and J by 7 bases; unmatched bases: 9. This CDR3 spans 16 amino acids. Written as DNA, the CDR3 is TGTGCCAGCAGCGTTAGGGGACAGGGACCCAATTCACCCCTCCACTTT. It specifies CASSVRGQGPNSPLHF.

The rearrangement uses TRBV6-2 or TRBV6-3 and TRBJ1-2, with D perhaps TRBD1 (5 bases). V lost 5 bases, J lost 7 bases, and 14 bases lay in between. Germline lookup yields CDR1 MNHEY and CDR2 SVGEGT. This CDR3 has 13 residues. The CDR3 region has the DNA TGTGCCAGCAGTCAGGGCGGGGCGGCTGGCTACACCTTC. This translates into CASSQGGAAGYTF.

This clone was found once. The chain recombines TRBV4-1 with TRBJ1-2, with D possibly matching TRBD1 (6 bases). Germline V gene data show CDR1 as MGHRA and CDR2 as YSYEKL. The V and J ends lost 3 bases and 0 bases respectively, with 17 bases between them. There are 17 residues in the CDR3. Written as DNA, the CDR3 is TGCGCCAGCAGCCAGCCTTCGAGGGGGGGAACTAACTATGGCTACACCTTC. This codes for CASSQPSRGGTNYGYTF.

The rearrangement links TRBV19 to TRBJ2-5; D might be TRBD2 (6 bases). V lost 0 bases, J lost 3 bases, and 8 bases lay in between. CDR3 length: 14 residues. Looked up from germline, CDR1 is LNHDA and CDR2 is SQIVND (reference sequence). The CDR3 sequence: CASSIDGGKETQYF. Here the CDR3 DNA reads TGTGCCAGTAGTATAGACGGCGGGAAAGAGACCCAGTACTTC.

This sequence joins TRBV2 and TRBJ1-1, with 10 positions matching TRBD1. After removal of 6 bases from V and 4 bases from J, the junction contained 17 bases not matched to a gene. This CDR3 spans 18 amino acids. The germline CDR1 and CDR2 sequences are SNHLY and FYNNEI. CDR3: CASSYLRDRGLMSTEAFF. The CDR3 DNA sequence: TGTGCCAGCAGCTACTTAAGGGACAGGGGTTTGATGAGCACTGAAGCTTTCTTT.

The chain joins TRBV5-6 to TRBJ2-2; TRBD1 matches at 7 bases. The CDR3 has 14 residues. CDR1 and CDR2 from the germline V gene are SGHDT and YYEEEE. Trimming cost V 4 bases and J 7 bases; bases outside gene matches: 7. This chain's CDR3 is CASSPDRVDGELFF. CDR3 DNA: TGTGCCAGCAGCCCCGACAGGGTGGACGGGGAGCTGTTTTTT.

The chain carries TRBV20-1 and TRBJ2-5; TRBD2 aligns across 8 bases. V lost 3 bases to trimming and J lost 1 base; unmatched junction nucleotides: 7. The germline CDR1 and CDR2 sequences are DFQATT and SNEGSKA (reference sequence). The CDR3 covers 15 residues. The CDR3, as DNA: TGCAGTGCTAGTGGTCGGGGGGGTTCCCAAGAGACCCAGTACTTC. This translates into CSASGRGGSQETQYF.

The V gene is TRBV7-2, the J gene TRBJ2-5; D might be TRBD2 (6 bases). Germline values: CDR1 SGHTA, CDR2 FQGNSA. The CDR3 has 14 residues. V gave up 3 bases and J gave up 5 bases, with 13 bases separating them. This CDR3 is CASSFGGVGETQYF. CDR3 bases: TGTGCCAGCAGCTTCGGCGGGGTTGGGGAGACCCAGTACTTC.

The chain combines TRBV5-1 with TRBJ2-7; D not resolved. This CDR3 comprises 14 residues. CDR1 is SGHRS, CDR2 YFSETQ, per germline. V lost 0 bases to trimming and J lost 2 bases, with 9 bases between them. Here the CDR3 DNA reads TGCGCCAGCAGCTTGGGAGGAGTTCCCTACGAGCAGTACTTC. This encodes CASSLGGVPYEQYF.